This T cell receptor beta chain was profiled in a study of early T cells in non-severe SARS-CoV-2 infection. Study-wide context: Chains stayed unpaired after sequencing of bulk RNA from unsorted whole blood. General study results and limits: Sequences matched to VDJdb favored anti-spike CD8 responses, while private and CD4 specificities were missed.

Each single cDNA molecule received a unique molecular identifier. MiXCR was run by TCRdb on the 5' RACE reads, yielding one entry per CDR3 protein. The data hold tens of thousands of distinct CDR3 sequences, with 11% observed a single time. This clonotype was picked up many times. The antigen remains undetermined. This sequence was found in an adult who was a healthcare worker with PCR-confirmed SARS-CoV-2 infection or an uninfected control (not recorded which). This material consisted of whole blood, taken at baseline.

The CDR3 loop reads CASSSTASPLHF. The CDR3 DNA sequence: TGTGCCAGCAGCTCAACAGCTTCACCCCTCCACTTT. This sequence joins TRBV7-9 and TRBJ1-6, with unresolved D. V dropped 4 bases and J dropped 9 bases, with 7 bases sitting between them. This CDR3 is built from 12 residues. CDR1 SEHNR and CDR2 FQNEAQ come from the germline V gene (reference sequence).